This T cell receptor beta chain was identified in a study of cytomegalovirus exposure and HLA in healthy donors (dated by TCRdb to 2016 to 2017). In terms of the full investigation: The 666 repertoires of the first cohort and the roughly 110 validation repertoires were produced on the same platform, according to a later analysis. The study aimed to test whether signatures of past pathogen exposure could be identified by cataloging public T cell receptors. In addition to the first cohort of hundreds of subjects, a separate validation cohort of 120 different subjects was used. To predict cytomegalovirus infection status, the study combined high-throughput TCR immunosequencing, statistical association of individual TCRs with disease status, and machine learning. General study outcomes and caveats: In the study, approximately 150 TCR beta chains were listed as associated with cytomegalovirus. According to the authors, the approach could potentially be generalized to other disease states and immunological phenotypes. In vitro tests confirmed that three of the cytomegalovirus-associated TCR beta chains recognize cytomegalovirus antigens. Subsequent analysis determined that TCRs grouped into clusters in the first cohort also showed a tendency toward co-occurrence across the roughly 110 validation repertoires, and roughly 94% of cluster scores exceeded 0. All 110 or so repertoires were used to score co-occurrence in the validation cohort in a later analysis, because that analysis had no HLA typing for the cohort. Cytomegalovirus status was reported to be diagnosed by the classifier with high specificity and sensitivity in both the original and validation cohorts. Most TCR sequences were seen in very few donors, while some public TCRs were found in many individuals.

The method behind the library was the immunoSEQ multiplex PCR assay. Concerning the study's data processing: To diagnose cytomegalovirus status from the catalog of TCR beta chain sequences, a statistical classification framework was built. TCRdb retrieved this table from immuneACCESS and kept in-frame rearrangements only. Not all clones are present; in checked studies, unresolved V genes account for under half, and no reason is known for the remainder. V and J calls and clone size are copied from that table; D and trimming were computed from the DNA. This sample has around 150,000 clones in its table, and around four fifths of those were observed once. Over 2% of the sample is held by the ten biggest clonotypes. A remark on this clone: Its antigen target is currently unknown. One base away there is no much larger clone; base qualities are not given.

From its cysteine to its phenylalanine, the CDR3 spans 15 amino acids. Only CDR3 DNA remains: 45 bases, in frame from the first base. Taken from the germline V gene, the CDR1 and CDR2 loops are KGHSH and LQKENI. V gives up 2 bases and J gives up 2 bases, and the segment between their germline ends measures 10 bases. Separate from the approximately 670-subject first cohort, the validation cohort of roughly 120 subjects was the group to which the donors belonged. The material sequenced was PBMCs. The receptor comes from a man younger than 45 in good health and CMV-seropositive. The V gene is TRBV18 and the J gene is TRBJ2-1, with the D gene too uncertain to name. The nucleotide sequence is TGTGCCAGCTCACCATCCAGCGCTCCCTACAATGAGCAGTTCTTC. This translates into CASSPSSAPYNEQFF.